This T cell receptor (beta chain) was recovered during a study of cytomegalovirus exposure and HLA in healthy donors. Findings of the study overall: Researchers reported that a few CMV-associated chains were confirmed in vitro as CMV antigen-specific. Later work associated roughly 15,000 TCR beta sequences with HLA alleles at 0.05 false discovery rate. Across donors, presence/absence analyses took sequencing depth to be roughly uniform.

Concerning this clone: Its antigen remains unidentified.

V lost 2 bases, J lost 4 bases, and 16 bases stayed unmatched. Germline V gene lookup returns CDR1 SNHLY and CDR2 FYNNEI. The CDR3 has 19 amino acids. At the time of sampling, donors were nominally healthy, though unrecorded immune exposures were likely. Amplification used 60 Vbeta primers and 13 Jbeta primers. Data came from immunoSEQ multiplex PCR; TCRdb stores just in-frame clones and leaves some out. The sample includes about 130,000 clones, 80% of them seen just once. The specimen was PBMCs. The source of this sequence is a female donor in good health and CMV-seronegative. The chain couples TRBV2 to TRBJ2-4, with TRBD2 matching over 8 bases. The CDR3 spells CASSESGLVIGRKKNIQYF. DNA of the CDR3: TGTGCCAGCAGTGAATCGGGACTAGTAATAGGACGGAAAAAAAACATTCAGTACTTC.